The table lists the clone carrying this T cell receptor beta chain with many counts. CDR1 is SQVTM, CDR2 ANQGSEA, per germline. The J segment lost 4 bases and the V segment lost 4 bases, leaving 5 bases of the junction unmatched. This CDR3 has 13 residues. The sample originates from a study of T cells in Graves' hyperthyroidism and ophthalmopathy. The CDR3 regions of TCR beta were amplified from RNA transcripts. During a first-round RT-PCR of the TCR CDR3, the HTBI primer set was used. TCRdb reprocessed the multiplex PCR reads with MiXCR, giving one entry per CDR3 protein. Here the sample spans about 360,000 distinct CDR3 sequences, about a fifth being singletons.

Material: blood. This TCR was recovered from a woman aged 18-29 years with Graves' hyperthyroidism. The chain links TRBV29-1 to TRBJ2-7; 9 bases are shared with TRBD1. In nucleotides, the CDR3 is TGCAGCGTTGTAGGACAGGGGAGGTACGAGCAGTACTTC. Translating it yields CSVVGQGRYEQYF.